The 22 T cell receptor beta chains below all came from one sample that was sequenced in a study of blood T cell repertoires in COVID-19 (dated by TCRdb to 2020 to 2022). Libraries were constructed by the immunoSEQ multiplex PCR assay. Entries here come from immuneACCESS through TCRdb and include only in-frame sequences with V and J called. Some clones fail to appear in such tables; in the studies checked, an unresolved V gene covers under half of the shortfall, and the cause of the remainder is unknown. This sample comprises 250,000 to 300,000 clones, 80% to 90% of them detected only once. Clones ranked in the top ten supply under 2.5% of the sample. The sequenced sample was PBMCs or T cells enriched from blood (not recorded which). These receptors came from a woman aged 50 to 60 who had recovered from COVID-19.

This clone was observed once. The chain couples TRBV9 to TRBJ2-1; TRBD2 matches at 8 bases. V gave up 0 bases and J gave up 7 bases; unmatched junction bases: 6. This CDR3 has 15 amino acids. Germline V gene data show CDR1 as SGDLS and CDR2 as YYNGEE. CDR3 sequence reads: CASSVAGTRINEQFF. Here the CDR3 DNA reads TGTGCCAGCAGCGTAGCCGGGACTAGAATAAATGAGCAGTTCTTC.

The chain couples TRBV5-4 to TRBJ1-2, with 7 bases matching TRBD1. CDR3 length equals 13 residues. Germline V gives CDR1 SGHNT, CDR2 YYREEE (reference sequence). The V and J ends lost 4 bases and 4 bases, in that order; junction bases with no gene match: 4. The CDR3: CASSGRDSYGYTF. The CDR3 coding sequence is TGTGCCAGCAGCGGGCGGGACAGCTATGGCTACACCTTC.

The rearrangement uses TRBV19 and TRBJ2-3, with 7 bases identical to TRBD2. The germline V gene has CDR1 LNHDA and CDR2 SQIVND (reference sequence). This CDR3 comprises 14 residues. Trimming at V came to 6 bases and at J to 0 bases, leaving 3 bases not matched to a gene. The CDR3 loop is CASRSSGSTDTQYF. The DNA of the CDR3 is TGTGCCAGTAGAAGTAGCGGGAGCACAGATACGCAGTATTTT.

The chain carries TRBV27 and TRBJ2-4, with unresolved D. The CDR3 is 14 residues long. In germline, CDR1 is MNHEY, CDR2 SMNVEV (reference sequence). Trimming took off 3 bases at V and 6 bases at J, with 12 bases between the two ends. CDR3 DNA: TGTGCCAGCAGTTTCAACCCAGGTGGAAACATTCAGTACTTC. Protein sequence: CASSFNPGGNIQYF.

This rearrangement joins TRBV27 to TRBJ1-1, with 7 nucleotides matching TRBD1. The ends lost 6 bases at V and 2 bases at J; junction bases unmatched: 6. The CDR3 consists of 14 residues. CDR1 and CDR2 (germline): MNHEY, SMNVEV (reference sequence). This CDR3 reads CASSSNRGNTEAFF. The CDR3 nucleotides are TGTGCCAGCAGCTCCAACAGGGGAAACACTGAAGCTTTCTTT.

CDR3 loop: CASSQVGQGIGELFF. The CDR3 nucleotides read TGTGCCAGCAGCCAAGTGGGACAGGGGATCGGGGAGCTGTTTTTT. The chain combines TRBV3-1 (or the pseudogene TRBV3-2) with TRBJ2-2; TRBD1 matches at 10 bases. CDR1 is LGHDT and CDR2 is YNNKEL in the germline V gene (reference sequence). Germline trimming cut 1 base from V and 7 bases from J; bases unmatched to any gene: 3. The CDR3 has 15 residues.

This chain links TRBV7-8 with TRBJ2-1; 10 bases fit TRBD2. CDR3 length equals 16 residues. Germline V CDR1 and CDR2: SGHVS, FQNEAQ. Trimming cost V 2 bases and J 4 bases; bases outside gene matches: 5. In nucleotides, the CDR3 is TGTGCCAGCAGCTTAAGAGCGGGAGGGATATACAATGAGCAGTTCTTC. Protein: CASSLRAGGIYNEQFF.

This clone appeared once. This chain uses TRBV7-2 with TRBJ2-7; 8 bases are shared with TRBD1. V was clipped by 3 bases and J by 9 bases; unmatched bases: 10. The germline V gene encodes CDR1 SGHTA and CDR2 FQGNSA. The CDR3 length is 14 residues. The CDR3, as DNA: TGTGCCAGCAGCTTGGGGCAGGGGGCGCTCGGGCAGTACTTC. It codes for CASSLGQGALGQYF.

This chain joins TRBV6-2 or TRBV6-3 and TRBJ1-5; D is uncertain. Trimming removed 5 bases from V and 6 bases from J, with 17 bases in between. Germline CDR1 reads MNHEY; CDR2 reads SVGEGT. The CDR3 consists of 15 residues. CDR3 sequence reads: CASSTRVGYVQPQHF. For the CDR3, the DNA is TGTGCCAGCAGTACGAGGGTAGGATATGTTCAGCCCCAGCATTTT.

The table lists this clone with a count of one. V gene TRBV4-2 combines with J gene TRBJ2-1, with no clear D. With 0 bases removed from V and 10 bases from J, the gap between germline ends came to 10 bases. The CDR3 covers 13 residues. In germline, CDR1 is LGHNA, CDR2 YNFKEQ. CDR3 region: CASSQDSLGEQFF. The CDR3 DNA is TGTGCCAGCAGCCAAGATAGCCTAGGAGAGCAGTTCTTC.

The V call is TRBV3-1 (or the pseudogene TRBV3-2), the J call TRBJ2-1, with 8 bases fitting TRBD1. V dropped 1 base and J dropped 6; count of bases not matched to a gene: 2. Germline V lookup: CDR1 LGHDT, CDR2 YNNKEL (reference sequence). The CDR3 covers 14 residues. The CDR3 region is CASSQGDRTNEQFF. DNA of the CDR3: TGTGCCAGCAGCCAAGGGGACAGGACCAATGAGCAGTTCTTC.

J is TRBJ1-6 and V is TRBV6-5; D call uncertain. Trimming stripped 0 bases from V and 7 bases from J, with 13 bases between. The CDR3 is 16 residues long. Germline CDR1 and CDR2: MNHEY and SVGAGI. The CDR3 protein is CASSYSTGSPNSPLHF. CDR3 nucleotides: TGTGCCAGCAGTTACTCGACCGGGTCGCCAAATTCACCCCTCCACTTT.

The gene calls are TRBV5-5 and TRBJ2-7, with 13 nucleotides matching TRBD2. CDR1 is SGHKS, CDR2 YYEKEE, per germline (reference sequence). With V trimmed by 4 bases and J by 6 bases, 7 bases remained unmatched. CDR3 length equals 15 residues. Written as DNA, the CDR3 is TGTGCCAGCAGCCCCACACTAGCGGGGGGGCGCGAGCAGTACTTC. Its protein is CASSPTLAGGREQYF.

The CDR3 protein is CASSSRDRPFYEQYF. DNA for the CDR3: TGTGCCAGCAGTTCCCGGGACAGACCATTCTACGAGCAGTACTTC. The chain has TRBV6-6 and TRBJ2-7; TRBD1 aligns across 7 bases. This CDR3 contains 15 residues. The junction had 9 bases not matched to a gene; V was cut back by 4 bases and J by 3 bases. Germline values: CDR1 MNHNY, CDR2 SVGAGI (reference sequence).

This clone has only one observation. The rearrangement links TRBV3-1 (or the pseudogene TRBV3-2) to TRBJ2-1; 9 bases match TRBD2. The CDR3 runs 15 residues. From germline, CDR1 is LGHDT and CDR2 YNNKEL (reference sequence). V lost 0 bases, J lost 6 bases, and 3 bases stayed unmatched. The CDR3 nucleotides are TGTGCCAGCAGCCAAGATAGCGGGAGATTCAATGAGCAGTTCTTC. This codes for CASSQDSGRFNEQFF.

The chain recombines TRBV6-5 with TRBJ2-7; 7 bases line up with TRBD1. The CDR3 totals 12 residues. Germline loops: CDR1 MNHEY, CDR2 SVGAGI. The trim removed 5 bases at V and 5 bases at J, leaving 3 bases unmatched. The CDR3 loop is CASSPQGNEQYF. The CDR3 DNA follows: TGTGCCAGCAGTCCACAGGGGAACGAGCAGTACTTC.

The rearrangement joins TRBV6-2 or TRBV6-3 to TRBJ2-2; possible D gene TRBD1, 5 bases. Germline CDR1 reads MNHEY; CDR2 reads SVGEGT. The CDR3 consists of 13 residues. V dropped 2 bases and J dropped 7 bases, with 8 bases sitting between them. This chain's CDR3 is CASSYPGYGELFF. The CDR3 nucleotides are TGTGCCAGCAGTTACCCAGGGTACGGGGAGCTGTTTTTT.

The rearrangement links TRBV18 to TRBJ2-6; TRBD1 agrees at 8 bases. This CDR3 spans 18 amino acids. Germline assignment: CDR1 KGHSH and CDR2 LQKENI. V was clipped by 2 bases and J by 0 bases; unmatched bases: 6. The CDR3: CASSPMGTGLSGANVLTF. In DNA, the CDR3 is TGTGCCAGCTCACCAATGGGGACAGGCCTCTCTGGGGCCAACGTCCTGACTTTC.

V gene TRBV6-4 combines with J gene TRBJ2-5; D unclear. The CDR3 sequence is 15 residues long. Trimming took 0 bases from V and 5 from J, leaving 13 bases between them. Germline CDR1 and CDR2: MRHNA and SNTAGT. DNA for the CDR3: TGTGCCAGCAGTGACTCGATTGGGCCCTATGAGACCCAGTACTTC. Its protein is CASSDSIGPYETQYF.

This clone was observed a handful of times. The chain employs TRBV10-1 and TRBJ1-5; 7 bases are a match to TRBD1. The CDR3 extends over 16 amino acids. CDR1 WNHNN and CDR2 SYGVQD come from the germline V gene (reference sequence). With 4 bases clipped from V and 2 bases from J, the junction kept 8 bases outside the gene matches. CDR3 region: CASSGGRGLCNQPQHF. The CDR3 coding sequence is TGCGCCAGCAGTGGAGGTAGGGGGCTTTGCAATCAGCCCCAGCATTTT.

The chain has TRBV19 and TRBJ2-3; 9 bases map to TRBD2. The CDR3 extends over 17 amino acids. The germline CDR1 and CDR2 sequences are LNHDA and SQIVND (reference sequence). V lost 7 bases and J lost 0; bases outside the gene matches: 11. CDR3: CASNPAGGFTSTDTQYF. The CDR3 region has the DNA TGTGCCAGTAATCCGGCGGGAGGGTTTACTAGCACAGATACGCAGTATTTT.

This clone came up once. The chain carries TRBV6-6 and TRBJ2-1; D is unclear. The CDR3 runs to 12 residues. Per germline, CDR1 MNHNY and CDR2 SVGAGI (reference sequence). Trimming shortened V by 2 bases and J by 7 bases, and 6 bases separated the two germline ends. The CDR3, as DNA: TGTGCCAGCAGTTACACTACTAATGAGCAGTTCTTC. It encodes CASSYTTNEQFF.